This T cell receptor (beta chain) was recorded in a study of T-cell reconstitution after alpha-beta-depleted transplantation in children. Unique molecular identifiers featured in how the TCRbeta library was prepared. TCRdb ran MiXCR on the PCR reads and lists one entry per CDR3 protein. This sample yields 200,000 or so distinct CDR3 sequences, of which approximately 8% are seen a single time; approximately 40% belongs to the top ten. Germline V gives CDR1 DFQATT, CDR2 SNEGSKA (reference sequence). The CDR3 is made up of 12 amino acids. Trimming took 3 bases from V and 4 from J, leaving 6 bases between them. Overall study results and limits: The main origin of T-cell counts and diversity one year after transplant was newly produced T cells. Several hundred expanded graft clones reportedly gave rise to the alpha-beta T cells present about two months after transplant.

This clonotype appeared a few times. Its specificity is unknown. The chain joins TRBV20-1 to TRBJ2-2, with D tentatively TRBD1 (5 bases). The source of this sequence is a male patient aged 2-9 years who had a stem cell transplant for acute myeloid leukemia, so the T cells may come from the graft donor. The specimen was PBMCs, mostly from graft donor cells, collected 360 days after TCRalphabeta/CD19-depleted stem cell transplant. For the CDR3, the DNA is TGCAGTGCTAGGGACATCACCGGGGAGCTGTTTTTT. Encoded protein: CSARDITGELFF.